This T cell receptor beta chain comes out of a study of OX40 agonist ivuxolimab in advanced cancers. Assay used: immunoSEQ multiplex PCR; TCRdb lists only in-frame clones, some missing. The sample records 65,000 to 85,000 clones, more than 70% being singletons. V gave up 5 bases and J gave up 4 bases; unmatched junction bases: 7. Germline V gene lookup returns CDR1 MNHEY and CDR2 SMNVEV (reference sequence). There are 17 residues in the CDR3. This chain connects TRBV27 to TRBJ2-5; 16 bases are a match to TRBD2. The receptor was isolated from an adult with an advanced solid tumor such as melanoma, head and neck, liver or kidney cancer. Sequencing used CD4+ or CD8+ T cells sorted from blood, obtained in a trial of the OX40 agonist ivuxolimab. The DNA of the CDR3 is TGTGCCAGCAGTCTGGGACTAGCGGGGGGGAGGGTAGAGACCCAGTACTTC. It encodes CASSLGLAGGRVETQYF.